This T cell receptor beta chain is from a study of blood T cell repertoires in COVID-19. Using immunoSEQ multiplex PCR, the repertoire was profiled, and TCRdb retains in-frame clones only, with some absent. The sample includes roughly 400,000 clones, nearly 90% seen only once; the top ten take roughly 1.4%. From germline, CDR1 is KGHSH and CDR2 LQKENI. The V gene lost 5 bases and the J gene lost 3 bases, with 8 bases spanning the gap. CDR3 length: 13 amino acids. This clone has more than one count but fewer than ten. The sample consisted of PBMCs or T cells enriched from blood (not recorded which). The TCR was taken from a woman under 30 who had been exposed to COVID-19. The rearrangement links TRBV18 to TRBJ1-5, with no clear D. CDR3 sequence: CASSGGDNQPQHF. For the CDR3, the DNA is TGTGCCAGCTCAGGCGGGGACAATCAGCCCCAGCATTTT. Full variable domain (missing parts from reference TRBV18 and TRBJ1-5): NAGVMQNPRHLVRRRGQEARLRCSPMKGHSHVYWYRQLPEEGLKFMVYLQKENIIDESGMPKERFSAEFPKEGPSILRIQQVVRGDSAAYFCASSGGDNQPQHFGDGTRLSIL.